What follows describes a single T cell receptor (beta chain). The data stem from a study of blood T cell repertoires in COVID-19. Background on the study: Both acute and convalescent COVID-19 samples were obtained from the United States, Italy and Spain. T cells, B-cell-depleted T cells, or PBMCs provided the cDNA or gDNA that served as material.

Study processing details: The authors estimated nucleated cell counts from reference gene primer amplification. Using immunoSEQ multiplex PCR, the repertoire was profiled, and TCRdb retains in-frame clones only, with some absent. V and J calls plus clone size are reproduced from that table; the DNA served to infer D and trimming. The sample includes tens of thousands of clones, 70% to 90% of them seen just once. The CDR3 loop spans 13 amino acids. V lost 8 bases to trimming and J lost 1 base, with 9 bases between them. This chain uses TRBV12-3 or TRBV12-4 with TRBJ2-4; perhaps TRBD1 as D (5 bases). The sequence was obtained from a man in his fifties with active COVID-19. Sequencing input: peripheral blood. The CDR3 DNA reads TGTGCCAGCCCGTCAGGGGCCAAAAACATTCAGTACTTC. Translation: CASPSGAKNIQYF.